This T cell receptor beta chain was recorded in a study of blood T cells in healthy people across ages. Using a J-beta primer mix together with a sample-barcoded 5' primer, a second PCR was run for about 7 to 12 cycles. A template-switch adaptor with 12 random nucleotides tagged each cDNA molecule. TCRdb recomputed calls from the 5' RACE reads with MiXCR, one row per CDR3 protein. The repertoire holds under 850,000 distinct CDR3 sequences, with roughly 40% as singletons. Germline CDR1 reads MNHEY; CDR2 reads SVGAGI. The V end was cut by 6 bases, the J end by 8 bases, with 14 bases between. The CDR3 totals 13 residues.

The clonotype was recovered from a man younger than 35 in good health. Sequenced material: blood. The V call is TRBV6-5, the J call TRBJ2-1; D call uncertain. The CDR3, as DNA: TGTGCCAGCAGCCCAACGTGGAGCCATGAGCAGTTCTTC. The encoded protein is CASSPTWSHEQFF.